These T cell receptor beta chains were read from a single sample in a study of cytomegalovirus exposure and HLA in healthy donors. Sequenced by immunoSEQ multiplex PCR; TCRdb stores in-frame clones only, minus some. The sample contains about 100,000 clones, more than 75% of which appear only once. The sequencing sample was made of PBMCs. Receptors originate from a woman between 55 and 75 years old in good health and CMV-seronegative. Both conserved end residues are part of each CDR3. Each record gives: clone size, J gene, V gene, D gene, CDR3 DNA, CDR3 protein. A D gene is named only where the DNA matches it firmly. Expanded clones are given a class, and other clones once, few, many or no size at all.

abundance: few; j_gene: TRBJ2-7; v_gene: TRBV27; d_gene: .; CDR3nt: TGTGCCAGCAGTCGCTATCCTCCGGGAGAGCAGTACTTC; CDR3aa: CASSRYPPGEQYF
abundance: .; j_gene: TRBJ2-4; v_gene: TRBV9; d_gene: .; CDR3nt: TGTGCCAGCAGCGCTTCCTCAGCCAAAAACATTCAGTACTTC; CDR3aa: CASSASSAKNIQYF
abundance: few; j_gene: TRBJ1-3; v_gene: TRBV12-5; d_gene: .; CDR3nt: TGTGCTAGTGGTCTCGGAAACACCATATATTTT; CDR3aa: CASGLGNTIYF
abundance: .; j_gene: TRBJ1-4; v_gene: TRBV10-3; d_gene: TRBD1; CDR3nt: TGTGCCATCAGTGGGGGACAGGGGAATGAAAAACTGTTTTTT; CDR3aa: CAISGGQGNEKLFF
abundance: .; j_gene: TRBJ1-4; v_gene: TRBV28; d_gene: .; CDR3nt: TGTGCCACCCTTATCGGGGGTAGCGGTGAAAAACTGTTTTTT; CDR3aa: CATLIGGSGEKLFF
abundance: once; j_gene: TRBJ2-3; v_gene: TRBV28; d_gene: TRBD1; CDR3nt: TGTGCCAGCAGTTTATTACAGGGGTTGGGTTCAAAATCCACAGATACGCAGTATTTT; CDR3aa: CASSLLQGLGSKSTDTQYF
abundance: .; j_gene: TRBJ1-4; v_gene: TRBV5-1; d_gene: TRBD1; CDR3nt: TGCGCCAGCAGCCTCGGAGGGACAGGGAATGAAAAACTGTTTTTT; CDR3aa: CASSLGGTGNEKLFF
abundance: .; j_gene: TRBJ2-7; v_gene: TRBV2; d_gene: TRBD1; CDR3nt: TGTGCCAGCAGTGTTGCGGGGACAGGGATCGAGCAGTACTTC; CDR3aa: CASSVAGTGIEQYF
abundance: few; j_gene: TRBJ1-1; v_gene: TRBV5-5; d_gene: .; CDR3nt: TGTGCCAGCAGCCAAGGACAAGCCAGAGCTTTCTTT; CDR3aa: CASSQGQARAFF
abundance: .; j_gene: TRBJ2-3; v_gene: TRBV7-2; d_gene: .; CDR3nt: TGTGCCAGCAGCTTAGGAGTGCCGCACACAGATACGCAGTATTTT; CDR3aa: CASSLGVPHTDTQYF
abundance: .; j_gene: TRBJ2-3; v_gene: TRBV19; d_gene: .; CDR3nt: TGTGCCAGTAGTACTATAACCACAGATACGCAGTATTTT; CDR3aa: CASSTITTDTQYF
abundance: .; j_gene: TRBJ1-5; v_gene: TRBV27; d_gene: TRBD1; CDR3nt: TGTGCCAGCAGTTTATTGGGACAGAATCAGCCCCAGCATTTT; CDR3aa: CASSLLGQNQPQHF
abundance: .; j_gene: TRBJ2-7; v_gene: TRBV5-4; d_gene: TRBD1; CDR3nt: TGTGCCAGCAGCACCAACAGGGGGTCGTACGAGCAGTACTTC; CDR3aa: CASSTNRGSYEQYF
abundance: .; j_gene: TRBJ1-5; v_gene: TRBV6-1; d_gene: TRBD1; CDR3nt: TGTGCCAGCAGACCAGGACAGGGAGGACAGCCCCAGCATTTT; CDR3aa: CASRPGQGGQPQHF
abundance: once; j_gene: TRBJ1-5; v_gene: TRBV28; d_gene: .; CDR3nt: TGTGCCAGCAGTGGGGGGGGAGGGTCCAATCAGCCCCAGCATTTT; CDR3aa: CASSGGGGSNQPQHF
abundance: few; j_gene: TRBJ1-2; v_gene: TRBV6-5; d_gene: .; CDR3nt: TGTGCCAGCACCCGAGCCGCGTATAACTATGGCTACACCTTC; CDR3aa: CASTRAAYNYGYTF
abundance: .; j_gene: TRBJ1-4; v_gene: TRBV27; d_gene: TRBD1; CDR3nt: TGTGCCAGCAGTCCCCGGGACAGAGTGGACGAAAAACTGTTTTTT; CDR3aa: CASSPRDRVDEKLFF
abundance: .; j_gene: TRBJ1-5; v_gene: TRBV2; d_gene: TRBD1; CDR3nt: TGTGCCAGCAACAACAGGGGCCGCAATCAGCCCCAGCATTTT; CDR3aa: CASNNRGRNQPQHF
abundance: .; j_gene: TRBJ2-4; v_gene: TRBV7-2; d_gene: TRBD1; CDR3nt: TGTGCCAGCAGCCCCGGACAGGGAAACATTCAGTACTTC; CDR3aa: CASSPGQGNIQYF
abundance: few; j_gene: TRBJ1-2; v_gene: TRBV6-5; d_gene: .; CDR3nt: TGTGCCAGCACCATCCGAGGGGCGGGGAACTATGGCTACACCTTC; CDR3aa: CASTIRGAGNYGYTF
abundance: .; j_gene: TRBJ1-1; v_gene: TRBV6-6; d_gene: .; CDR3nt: TGTGCCAGCAGTGCCGAGGAGCGGGGAAGGGGTTTCTTT; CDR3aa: CASSAEERGRGFF
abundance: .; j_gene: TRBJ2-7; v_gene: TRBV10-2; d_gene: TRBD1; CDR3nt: TGCGCCAGCACCGGGACAGGGGGTACCTACGAGCAGTACTTC; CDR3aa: CASTGTGGTYEQYF
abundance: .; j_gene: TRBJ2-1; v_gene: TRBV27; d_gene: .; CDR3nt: TGTGCCAGCAGTTTACAGGACGGGAACAATGAGCAGTTCTTC; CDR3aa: CASSLQDGNNEQFF
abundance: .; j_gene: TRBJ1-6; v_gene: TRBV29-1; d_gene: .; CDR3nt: TGCAGCGCCAGACAGTCAGATAATTCACCCCTCCACTTT; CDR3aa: CSARQSDNSPLHF
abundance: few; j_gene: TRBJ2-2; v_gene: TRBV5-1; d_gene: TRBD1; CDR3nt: TGCGCCAGCAGCCCGAGGACAGGGGGTAGCGGGGAGCTGTTTTTT; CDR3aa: CASSPRTGGSGELFF
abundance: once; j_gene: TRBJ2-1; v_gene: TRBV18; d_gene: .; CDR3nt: TGTGCCAGCTCCTTGTCGGGAGCCCGCAATGAGCAGTTCTTC; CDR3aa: CASSLSGARNEQFF
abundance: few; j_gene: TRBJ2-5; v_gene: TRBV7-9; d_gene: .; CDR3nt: TGTGCCAGCAGCTTAGCGTTAGGCCAGGGGAAAGAGACCCAGTACTTC; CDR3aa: CASSLALGQGKETQYF
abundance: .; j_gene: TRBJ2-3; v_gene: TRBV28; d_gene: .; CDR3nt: TGTGCCAGCAGTTTCGGAGGCTGGGATACGCAGTATTTT; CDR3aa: CASSFGGWDTQYF
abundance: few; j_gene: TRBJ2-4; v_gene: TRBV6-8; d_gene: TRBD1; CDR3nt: TGTGCCAGCAGTTTCCAGGGGGACCGAGGGTGCATTCAGTACTTC; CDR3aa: CASSFQGDRGCIQYF
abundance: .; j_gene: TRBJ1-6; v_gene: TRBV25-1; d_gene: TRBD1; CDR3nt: TGTGCCAGCACTTTGGGACAGGGGAGTTCACCCCTCCACTTT; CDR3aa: CASTLGQGSSPLHF
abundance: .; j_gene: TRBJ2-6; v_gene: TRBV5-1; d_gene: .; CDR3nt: TGCGCCAGCAGGCGTGAGGCCTCCGGGGCCAACGTCCTGACTTTC; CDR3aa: CASRREASGANVLTF
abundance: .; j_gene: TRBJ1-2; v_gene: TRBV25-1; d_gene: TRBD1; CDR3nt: TGTGCCAGCAGTGAAGGACAGGGGAGAGGCTACACCTTC; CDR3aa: CASSEGQGRGYTF
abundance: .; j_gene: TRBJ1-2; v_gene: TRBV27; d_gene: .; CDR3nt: TGTGCCAGCAGTTTTCGCGACAGTAACTATGGCTACACCTTC; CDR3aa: CASSFRDSNYGYTF
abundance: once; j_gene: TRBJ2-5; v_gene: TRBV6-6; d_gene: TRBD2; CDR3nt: TGTGCCAGCAGTTACCGCGGGGGGGCCGGTGAGACCCAGTACTTC; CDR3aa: CASSYRGGAGETQYF
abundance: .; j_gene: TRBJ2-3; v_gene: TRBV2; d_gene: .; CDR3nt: TGTGCCAGCAGTGTTTGGCTAGTCTTTAGCTACACAGATACGCAGTATTTT; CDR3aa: CASSVWLVFSYTDTQYF
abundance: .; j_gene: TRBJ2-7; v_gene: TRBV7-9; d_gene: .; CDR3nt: TGTGCCAGCAGCTTAGAGAGCAGGGGCGAGCAGTACTTC; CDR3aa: CASSLESRGEQYF
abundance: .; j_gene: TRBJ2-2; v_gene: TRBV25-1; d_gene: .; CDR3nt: TGTGCCAGCAGGGGGCACACCGGGGAGCTGTTTTTT; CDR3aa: CASRGHTGELFF
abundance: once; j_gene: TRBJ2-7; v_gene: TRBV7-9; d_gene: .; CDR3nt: TGTGCCAGCAGCTTTTCTGCGAGCTCCTACGAGCAGTACTTC; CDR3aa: CASSFSASSYEQYF
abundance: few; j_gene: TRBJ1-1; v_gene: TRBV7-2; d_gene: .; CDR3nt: TGTGCCAGCAGCCCGGGTGGGACACGAGCGAACACTGAAGCTTTCTTT; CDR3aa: CASSPGGTRANTEAFF
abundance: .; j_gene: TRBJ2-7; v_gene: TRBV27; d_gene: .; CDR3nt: TGTGCCAGCAGTAAACTGGGGGGAAGCTCCTACGAGCAGTACTTC; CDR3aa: CASSKLGGSSYEQYF
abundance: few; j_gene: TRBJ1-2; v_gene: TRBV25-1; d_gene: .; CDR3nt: TGTGCCAGCATTGGGCGGGGGTGGCGGCGTGGCTACACCTTC; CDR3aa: CASIGRGWRRGYTF
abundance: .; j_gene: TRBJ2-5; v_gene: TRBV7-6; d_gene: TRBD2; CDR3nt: TGTGCCAGCAGCTTAGCAGGCGGGAGCTTTAAAGAGACCCAGTACTTC; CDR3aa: CASSLAGGSFKETQYF
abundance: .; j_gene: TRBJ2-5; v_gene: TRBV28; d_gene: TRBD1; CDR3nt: TGTGCCGCGAGGACAGGGACAGGGAGGGAGACCCAGTACTTC; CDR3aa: CAARTGTGRETQYF
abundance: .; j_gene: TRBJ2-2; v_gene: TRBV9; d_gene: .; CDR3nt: TGTGCCAGCAGCACTGGGGGAGGGAACACCGGGGAGCTGTTTTTT; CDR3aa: CASSTGGGNTGELFF
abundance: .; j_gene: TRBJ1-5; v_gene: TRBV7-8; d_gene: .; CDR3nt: TGTGCCAGCACTGAGGGTCGGGGCAATCAGCCCCAGCATTTT; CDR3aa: CASTEGRGNQPQHF
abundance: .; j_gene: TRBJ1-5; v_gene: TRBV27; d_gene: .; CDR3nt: TGTGCCAGCAGTTTATTATCGGGGAATCAGCCCCAGCATTTT; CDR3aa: CASSLLSGNQPQHF
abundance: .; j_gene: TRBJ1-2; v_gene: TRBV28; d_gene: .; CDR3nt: TGTGCCAGCAGTTTGAATAGGGGCTATGGCTACACCTTC; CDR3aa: CASSLNRGYGYTF
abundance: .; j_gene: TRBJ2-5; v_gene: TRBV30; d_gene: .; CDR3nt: TGTGCCTGGAGTGGGAGGGAGACCCAGTACTTC; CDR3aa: CAWSGRETQYF
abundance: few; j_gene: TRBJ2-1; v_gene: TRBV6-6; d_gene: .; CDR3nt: TGTGCCAGCAGTGCCGGGAGTTACAATGAGCAGTTCTTC; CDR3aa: CASSAGSYNEQFF
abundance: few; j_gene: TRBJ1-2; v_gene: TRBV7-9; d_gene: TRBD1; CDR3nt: TGTGCCAGCAGCTCCTTGACAGGGGGGAACGACTATGGCTACACCTTC; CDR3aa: CASSSLTGGNDYGYTF
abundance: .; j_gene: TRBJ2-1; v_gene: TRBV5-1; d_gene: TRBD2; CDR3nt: TGCGCCAGCAGCTTTACTCTAATGACTAGCGGGGGGCCTAATGAGCAGTTCTTC; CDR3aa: CASSFTLMTSGGPNEQFF
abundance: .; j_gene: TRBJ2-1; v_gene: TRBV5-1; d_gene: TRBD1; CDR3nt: TGCGCCAGCAGCTTGGTTTTCGACAGGGACTACAATGAGCAGTTCTTC; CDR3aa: CASSLVFDRDYNEQFF
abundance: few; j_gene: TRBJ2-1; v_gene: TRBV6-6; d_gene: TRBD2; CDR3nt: TGTGCCAGCAGTTCTAGGACTAGCGGGGCTTCTCCGTTCTTC; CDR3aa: CASSSRTSGASPFF
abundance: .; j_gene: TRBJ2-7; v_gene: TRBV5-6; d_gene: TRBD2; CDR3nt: TGTGCCAGCAGCTTTCGGGGGGGCCCCTACGAGCAGTACTTC; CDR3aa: CASSFRGGPYEQYF
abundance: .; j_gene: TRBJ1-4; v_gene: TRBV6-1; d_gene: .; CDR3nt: TGTGCCAGCCGCGGTTTGGGTTACGAAAAACTGTTTTTT; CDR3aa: CASRGLGYEKLFF
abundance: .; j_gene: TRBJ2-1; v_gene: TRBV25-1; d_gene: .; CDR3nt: TGTGCCAGCAGTGAATATTTCGTCGCGGGTTACTACAATGAGCAGTTCTTC; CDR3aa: CASSEYFVAGYYNEQFF
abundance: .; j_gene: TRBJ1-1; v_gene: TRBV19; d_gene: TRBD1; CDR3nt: TGTGCCAGTAGTCCGGGACAGGGGATAAGGGCGGCTGAAGCTTTCTTT; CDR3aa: CASSPGQGIRAAEAFF